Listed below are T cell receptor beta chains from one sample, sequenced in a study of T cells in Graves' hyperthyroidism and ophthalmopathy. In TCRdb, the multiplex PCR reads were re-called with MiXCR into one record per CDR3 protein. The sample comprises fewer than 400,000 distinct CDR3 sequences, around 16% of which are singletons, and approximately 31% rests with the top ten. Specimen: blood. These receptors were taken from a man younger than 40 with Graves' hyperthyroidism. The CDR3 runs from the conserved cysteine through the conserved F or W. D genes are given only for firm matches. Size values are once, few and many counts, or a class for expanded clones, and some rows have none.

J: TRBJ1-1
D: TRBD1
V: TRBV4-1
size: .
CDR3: CASSHGTDNTGAFF
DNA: TGCGCCAGCAGCCACGGGACAGACAACACTGGAGCTTTCTTT

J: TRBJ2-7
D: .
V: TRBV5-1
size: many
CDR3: CASSLGPEGSYEQYF
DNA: TGCGCCAGCAGCTTGGGACCGGAGGGCAGTTACGAGCAGTACTTC

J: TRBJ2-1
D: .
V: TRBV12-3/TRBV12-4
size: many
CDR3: CASSGWESSYNEQFF
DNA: TGTGCCAGCAGTGGGTGGGAGAGCTCCTACAATGAGCAGTTCTTC

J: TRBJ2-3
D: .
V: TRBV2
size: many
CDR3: CASSKQVNTDTQYF
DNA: TGTGCCAGCAGTAAACAGGTGAACACAGATACGCAGTATTTT

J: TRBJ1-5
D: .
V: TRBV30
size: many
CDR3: CAWSPGPGGQPQHF
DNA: TGTGCCTGGAGTCCCGGACCGGGAGGTCAGCCCCAGCATTTT

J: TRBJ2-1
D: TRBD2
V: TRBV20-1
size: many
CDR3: CSARDVGTSLNEQFF
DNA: TGCAGTGCTAGAGATGTAGGGACTAGCCTCAATGAGCAGTTCTTC

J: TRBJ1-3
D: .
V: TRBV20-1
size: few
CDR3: CSARDHVSGNTIYF
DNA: TGCAGTGCTAGAGATCACGTCTCTGGAAACACCATATATTTT

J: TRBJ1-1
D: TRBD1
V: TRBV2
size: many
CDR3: CASSLRGPRTEAFF
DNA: TGTGCCAGCAGCCTCAGGGGGCCAAGGACTGAAGCTTTCTTT

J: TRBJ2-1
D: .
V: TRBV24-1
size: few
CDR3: CATSDLWQDGYNEQFF
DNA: TGTGCCACCAGTGATTTATGGCAGGATGGATACAATGAGCAGTTCTTC

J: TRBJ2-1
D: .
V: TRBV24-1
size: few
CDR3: CATSDSIPDEQFF
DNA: TGTGCCACCAGTGACAGTATCCCGGATGAGCAGTTCTTC

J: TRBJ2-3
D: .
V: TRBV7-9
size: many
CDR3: CASSLGTGDTQYF
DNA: TGTGCCAGCAGCTTAGGAACCGGAGATACGCAGTATTTT

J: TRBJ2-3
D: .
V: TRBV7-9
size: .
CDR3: CASTSTVTDTQYF
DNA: TGTGCCAGCACCTCGACCGTCACAGATACGCAGTATTTT

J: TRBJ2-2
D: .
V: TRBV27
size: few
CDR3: CASSFPTLWGITNTGELFF
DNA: TGTGCCAGCAGTTTCCCGACCCTGTGGGGGATTACGAACACCGGGGAGCTGTTTTTT

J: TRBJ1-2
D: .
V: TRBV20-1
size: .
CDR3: CSARDQASLHYGYTF
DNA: TGCAGTGCTAGAGATCAGGCCAGCCTCCACTATGGCTACACCTTC

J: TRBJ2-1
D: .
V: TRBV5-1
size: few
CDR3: CASRAETEEQFF
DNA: TGCGCCAGCCGAGCTGAGACCGAAGAGCAGTTCTTC

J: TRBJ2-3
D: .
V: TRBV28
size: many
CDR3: CASSLRGGRTDTQYF
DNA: TGTGCCAGCAGTTTAAGAGGGGGACGCACAGATACGCAGTATTTT

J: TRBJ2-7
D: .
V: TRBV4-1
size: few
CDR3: CASSQAPGGPAGEQYF
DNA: TGCGCCAGCAGCCAAGCCCCCGGAGGTCCGGCGGGCGAGCAGTACTTC

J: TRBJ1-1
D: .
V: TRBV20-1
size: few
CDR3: CSARLEGTEAFF
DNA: TGCAGTGCTAGGTTGGAGGGCACTGAAGCTTTCTTT

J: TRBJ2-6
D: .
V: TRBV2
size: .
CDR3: CASGPGANVLTF
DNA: TGTGCCAGCGGCCCTGGGGCCAACGTCCTGACTTTC

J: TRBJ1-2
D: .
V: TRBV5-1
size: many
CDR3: CASKPVGLPDGYTF
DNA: TGCGCCAGCAAACCCGTCGGCCTACCCGATGGCTACACCTTC

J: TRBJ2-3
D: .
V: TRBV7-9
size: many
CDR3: CASSPARSGSTDTQYF
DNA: TGTGCCAGCAGCCCCGCGCGGAGCGGGAGCACAGATACGCAGTATTTT

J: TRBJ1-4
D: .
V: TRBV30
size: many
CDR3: CAWSGRGATNEKLFF
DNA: TGTGCCTGGAGTGGGAGGGGAGCCACTAATGAAAAACTGTTTTTT

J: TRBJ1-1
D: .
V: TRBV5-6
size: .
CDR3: CASSLYEKNTEAFF
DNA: TGTGCCAGCAGCTTGTATGAAAAGAACACTGAAGCTTTCTTT

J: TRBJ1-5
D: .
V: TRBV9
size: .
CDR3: CASSASPLAEPQHF
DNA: TGTGCCAGCAGCGCCTCCCCCCTCGCCGAGCCCCAGCATTTT

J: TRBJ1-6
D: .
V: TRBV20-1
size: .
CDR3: CSAGGYNSPLHF
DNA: TGCAGTGCCGGGGGGTATAATTCACCCCTCCACTTT

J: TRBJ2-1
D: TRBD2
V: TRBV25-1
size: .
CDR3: CASSALGASGRPSYNEQFF
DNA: TGTGCCAGCAGTGCCCTCGGGGCTAGCGGGAGACCCTCCTACAATGAGCAGTTCTTC

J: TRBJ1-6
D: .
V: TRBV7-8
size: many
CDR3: CASSLEAYPLHF
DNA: TGTGCCAGCAGCTTAGAGGCCTATCCCCTCCACTTT

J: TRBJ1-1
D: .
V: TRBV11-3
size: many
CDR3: CASSRIPNTEAFF
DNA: TGTGCCAGCAGCCGGATTCCGAACACTGAAGCTTTCTTT

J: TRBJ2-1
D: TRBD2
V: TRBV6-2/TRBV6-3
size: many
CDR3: CASSPGLAVHNEQFF
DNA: TGTGCCAGCAGTCCCGGACTAGCGGTCCACAATGAGCAGTTCTTC

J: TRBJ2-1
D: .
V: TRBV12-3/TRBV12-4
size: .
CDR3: CASSRDFPNEQFF
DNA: TGTGCCAGCAGCCGGGACTTTCCGAATGAGCAGTTCTTC

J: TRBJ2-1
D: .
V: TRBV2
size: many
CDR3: CASPPQPYGAEQFF
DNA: TGTGCCAGCCCTCCACAACCTTACGGCGCGGAGCAGTTCTTC

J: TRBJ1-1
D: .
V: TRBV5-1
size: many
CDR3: CASSLWLGRVSEAFF
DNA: TGCGCCAGCAGCCTCTGGTTGGGCAGGGTATCTGAAGCTTTCTTT

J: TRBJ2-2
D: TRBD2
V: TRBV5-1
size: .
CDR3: CASSLNYGTSGNGGELFF
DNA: TGCGCCAGCAGCTTGAATTACGGGACTAGCGGGAATGGCGGGGAGCTGTTTTTT

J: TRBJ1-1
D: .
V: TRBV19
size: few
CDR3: CASSIRFRGRTEAFF
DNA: TGTGCCAGTAGTATACGTTTCAGGGGCAGGACAGAAGCTTTCTTT

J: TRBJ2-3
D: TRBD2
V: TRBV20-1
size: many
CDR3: CSAPREGDTQYF
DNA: TGCAGTGCTCCGCGGGAGGGGGATACGCAGTATTTT

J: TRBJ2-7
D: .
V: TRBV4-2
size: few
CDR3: CASSHPGLLPGRGYEQYF
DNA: TGTGCCAGCAGCCACCCAGGACTGCTCCCCGGCCGGGGATACGAGCAGTACTTC

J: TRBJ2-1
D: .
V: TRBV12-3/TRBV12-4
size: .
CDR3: CASSGGSSPFYYNEQFF
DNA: TGTGCCAGCAGTGGGGGTAGTAGCCCATTCTATTACAATGAGCAGTTCTTC

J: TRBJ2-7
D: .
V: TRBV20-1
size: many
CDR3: CSAPGQLNYEQYF
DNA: TGCAGTGCTCCTGGACAGCTGAACTACGAGCAGTACTTC

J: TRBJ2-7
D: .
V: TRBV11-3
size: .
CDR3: CASSFRPSGNYEQYF
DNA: TGTGCCAGCAGCTTCAGGCCCTCAGGAAACTACGAGCAGTACTTC

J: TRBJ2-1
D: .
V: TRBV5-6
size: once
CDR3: CASSLELGGLNEQFF
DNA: TGTGCCAGCAGTTTAGAACTAGGTGGTTTGAATGAGCAGTTCTTC